These T cell receptor beta chains were read from a single sample in a study of CD8+ T cells in alopecia areata. The assay was immunoSEQ multiplex PCR, and TCRdb's table has in-frame clones only and misses some. The sample carries fewer than 200,000 clones, roughly 50% recorded once. Sequencing used CD4+ T cells sorted from blood, obtained at approximately week 60, from a patient treated with tofacitinib. These receptors were obtained from a human donor with alopecia areata. The CDR3 runs from the conserved cysteine through the conserved F or W. D genes are given only for firm matches. The listing skips clone size in some rows; elsewhere it reads once, few, many or a size class.

clone_size j_call d_call v_call cdr3_aa cdr3_nt
. TRBJ2-3 TRBD2 TRBV6-6 CASSYRGGDTQYF TGTGCCAGCAGTTACCGCGGGGGAGATACGCAGTATTTT
. TRBJ1-2 . TRBV25-1 CASSELPGSQNYGYTF TGTGCCAGCAGTGAATTACCAGGCAGCCAAAACTATGGCTACACCTTC
. TRBJ1-4 . TRBV5-6 CASSLGQDNEKLFF TGTGCCAGCAGCTTGGGACAGGATAATGAAAAACTGTTTTTT
. TRBJ1-1 TRBD1 TRBV6-5 CASRRQGPNTEAFF TGTGCCAGCAGACGACAGGGGCCGAACACTGAAGCTTTCTTT
few TRBJ1-1 . TRBV30 CAWTASGSTEAFF TGTGCCTGGACCGCGTCGGGGAGCACTGAAGCTTTCTTT
. TRBJ1-3 . TRBV29-1 CSVDAGAGNTIYF TGCAGCGTTGATGCGGGGGCTGGAAACACCATATATTTT
few TRBJ1-1 . TRBV29-1 CSVALHTEAFF TGCAGCGTTGCCCTACACACTGAAGCTTTCTTT
. TRBJ1-2 . TRBV4-1 CASSQESGLYGYTF TGCGCCAGCAGCCAAGAGTCGGGCCTCTATGGCTACACCTTC
. TRBJ2-1 TRBD2 TRBV5-1 CASSLEPLAGGYNEQFF TGCGCCAGCAGCTTGGAACCACTAGCGGGGGGCTACAATGAGCAGTTCTTC
. TRBJ2-5 . TRBV11-3 CASSQSSSAGTQYF TGTGCCAGCAGCCAATCAAGCAGCGCGGGGACCCAGTACTTC
few TRBJ2-2 . TRBV25-1 CASRPVGVNTGELFF TGTGCCAGCAGGCCCGTGGGGGTCAACACCGGGGAGCTGTTTTTT
. TRBJ2-2 TRBD1 TRBV29-1 CSANTGAEGTGELFF TGCAGCGCCAACACAGGGGCCGAGGGCACCGGGGAGCTGTTTTTT
. TRBJ2-3 . TRBV7-2 CASSLGADDTQYF TGTGCCAGCAGCTTAGGGGCGGACGATACGCAGTATTTT
. TRBJ1-5 . TRBV19 CASRGQPQHF TGTGCCAGTAGAGGACAGCCCCAGCATTTT
. TRBJ2-7 TRBD1 TRBV25-1 CASSRDRGTYEQYF TGTGCCAGTTCCCGGGACAGGGGCACCTACGAGCAGTACTTC
. TRBJ2-5 . TRBV7-7 CASSKTGQETQYF TGTGCCAGCAGTAAAACAGGCCAAGAGACCCAGTACTTC
. TRBJ2-6 . TRBV2 CASSAGQRSGANVLTF TGTGCCAGCAGTGCAGGGCAAAGATCTGGGGCCAACGTCCTGACTTTC
few TRBJ2-2 . TRBV25-1 CASRDSYTGELFF TGTGCCAGCAGGGATAGCTACACCGGGGAGCTGTTTTTT
. TRBJ2-3 . TRBV25-1 CASSEAETFTDTQYF TGTGCCAGCAGTGAAGCGGAAACCTTCACAGATACGCAGTATTTT
. TRBJ2-1 . TRBV19 CASRSARYNEQFF TGTGCCAGTAGGTCGGCTAGATACAATGAGCAGTTCTTC
. TRBJ2-5 . TRBV7-9 CASNPLAGYQETQYF TGTGCCAGCAACCCCCTCGCGGGTTACCAAGAGACCCAGTACTTC